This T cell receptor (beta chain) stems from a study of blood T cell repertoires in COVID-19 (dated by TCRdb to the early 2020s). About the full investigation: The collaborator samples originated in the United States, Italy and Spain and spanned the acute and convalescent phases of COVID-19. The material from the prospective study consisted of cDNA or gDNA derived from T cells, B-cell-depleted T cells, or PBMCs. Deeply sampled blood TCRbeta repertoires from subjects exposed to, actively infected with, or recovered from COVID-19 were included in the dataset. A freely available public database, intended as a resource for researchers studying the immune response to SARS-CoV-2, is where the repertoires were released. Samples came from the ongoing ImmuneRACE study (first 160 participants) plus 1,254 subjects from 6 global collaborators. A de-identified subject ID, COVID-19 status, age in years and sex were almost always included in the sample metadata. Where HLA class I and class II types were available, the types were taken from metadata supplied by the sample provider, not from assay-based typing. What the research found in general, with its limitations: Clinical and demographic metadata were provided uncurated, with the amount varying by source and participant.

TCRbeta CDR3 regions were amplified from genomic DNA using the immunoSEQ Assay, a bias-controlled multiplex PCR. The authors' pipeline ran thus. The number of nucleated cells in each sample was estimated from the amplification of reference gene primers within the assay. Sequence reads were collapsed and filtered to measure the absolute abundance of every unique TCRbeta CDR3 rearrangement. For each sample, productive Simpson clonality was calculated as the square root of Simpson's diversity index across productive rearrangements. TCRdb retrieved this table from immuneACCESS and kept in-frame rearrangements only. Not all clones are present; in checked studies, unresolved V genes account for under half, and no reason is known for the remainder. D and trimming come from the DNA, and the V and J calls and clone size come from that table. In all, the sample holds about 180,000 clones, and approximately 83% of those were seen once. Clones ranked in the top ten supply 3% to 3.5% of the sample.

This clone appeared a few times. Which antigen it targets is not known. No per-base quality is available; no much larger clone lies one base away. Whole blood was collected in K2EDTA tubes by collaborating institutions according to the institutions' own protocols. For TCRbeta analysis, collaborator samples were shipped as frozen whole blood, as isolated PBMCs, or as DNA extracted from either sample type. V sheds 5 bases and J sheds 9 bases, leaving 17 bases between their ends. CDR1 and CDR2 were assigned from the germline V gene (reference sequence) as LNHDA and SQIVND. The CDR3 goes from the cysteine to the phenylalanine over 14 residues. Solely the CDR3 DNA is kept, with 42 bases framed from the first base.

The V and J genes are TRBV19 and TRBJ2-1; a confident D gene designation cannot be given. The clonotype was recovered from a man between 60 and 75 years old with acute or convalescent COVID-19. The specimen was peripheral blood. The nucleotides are TGTGCCAGTAGTGCTCAGGCCTCGTACGGTGAGCAGTTCTTC. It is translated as CASSAQASYGEQFF. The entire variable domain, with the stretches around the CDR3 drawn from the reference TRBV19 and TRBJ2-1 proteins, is DGGITQSPKYLFRKEGQNVTLSCEQNLNHDAMYWYRQDPGQGLRLIYYSQIVNDFQKGDIAEGYSVSREKKESFPLTVTSAQKNPTAFYLCASSAQASYGEQFFGPGTRLTVL.